Listed here are 5 T cell receptor beta chains from one sample, sequenced in a study of control samples from healthy donors and cancer patients. The method was immunoSEQ multiplex PCR; TCRdb's version includes in-frame clones alone and lacks a portion of them. The sample records 150,000 to 200,000 clones, around 93% being singletons. The sequenced sample was blood. These receptors came from a woman aged 55-70 years in good health.

The rearrangement joins TRBV10-3 to TRBJ2-7; 8 bases fit TRBD1. This CDR3 spans 14 amino acids. Trimming cost V 4 bases and J 4 bases; bases outside gene matches: 6. CDR1 is ENHRY and CDR2 is SYGVKD in the germline V gene. CDR3 bases: TGTGCCATCAGTGTGCAGGGGGCTAAGTACGAGCAGTACTTC. Amino acids: CAISVQGAKYEQYF.

This clone appeared a single time. The chain has TRBV3-1 (or the pseudogene TRBV3-2) and TRBJ2-3, with D tentatively TRBD1 or TRBD2 (6 bases each). The CDR3 contains 15 residues. Germline assignment: CDR1 LGHDT and CDR2 YNNKEL (reference sequence). Trimming removed 5 bases from V and 0 bases from J, with 12 bases in between. CDR3: CASSGGPASTDTQYF. DNA for the CDR3: TGTGCCAGCAGCGGGGGGCCCGCTAGCACAGATACGCAGTATTTT.

The chain is built from TRBV3-1 (or the pseudogene TRBV3-2) and TRBJ2-7; 8 nucleotides agree with TRBD1. The CDR3 covers 14 residues. The V segment lost 1 base and the J segment 6 bases; nucleotides outside the gene matches: 5. CDR1 is LGHDT and CDR2 is YNNKEL in the germline V gene (reference sequence). In DNA form, the CDR3 reads TGTGCCAGCAGCCAAGGGACAGGGCTCTCCGAGCAGTACTTC. It codes for CASSQGTGLSEQYF.

The V call is TRBV7-9, the J call TRBJ1-5, with D possibly being TRBD1 (5 bases). From germline, CDR1 is SEHNR and CDR2 FQNEAQ (reference sequence). CDR3 length equals 14 residues. V was trimmed by 1 base and J by 2 bases, leaving 6 bases between them. The CDR3 coding sequence is TGTGCCAGCAGCTTAGAAGGGGGCAATCAGCCCCAGCATTTT. Translated, it gives CASSLEGGNQPQHF. The entire variable domain, with the rest obtained from reference TRBV7-9 and TRBJ1-5, is as follows: DTGVSQNPRHKITKRGQNVTFRCDPISEHNRLYWYRQTLGQGPEFLTYFQNEAQLEKSRLLSDRFSAERPKGSFSTLEIQRTEQGDSAMYLCASSLEGGNQPQHFGDGTRLSIL.

This clone was counted a single time. This chain joins TRBV25-1 and TRBJ2-5; 7 nucleotides align to TRBD1. J gave up 7 bases and V 5 bases, and 7 bases lay outside the gene matches. The V gene's germline CDR1 is MGHDK and CDR2 SYGVNS. CDR3 length equals 13 residues. Here the CDR3 DNA reads TGTGCCAGCAGTCTACAGGGGTCAGGGACCCAGTACTTC. Its protein is CASSLQGSGTQYF.